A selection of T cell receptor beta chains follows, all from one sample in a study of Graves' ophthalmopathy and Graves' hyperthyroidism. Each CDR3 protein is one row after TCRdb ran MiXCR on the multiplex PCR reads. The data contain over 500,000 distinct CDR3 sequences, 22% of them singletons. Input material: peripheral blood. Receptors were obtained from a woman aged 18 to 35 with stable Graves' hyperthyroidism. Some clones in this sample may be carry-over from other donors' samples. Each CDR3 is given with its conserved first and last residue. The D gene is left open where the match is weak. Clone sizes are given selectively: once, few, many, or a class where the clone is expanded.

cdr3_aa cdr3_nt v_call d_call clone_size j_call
CASSYWDSRTEAFF TGTGCCAGCAGTTACTGGGACAGCAGAACTGAAGCTTTCTTT TRBV6-5 TRBD1 . TRBJ1-1
CASSYPGGTQYF TGTGCCAGCAGTTACCCGGGGGGGACCCAGTACTTC TRBV6-5 TRBD2 many TRBJ2-5
CARSGANTGELFF TGTGCCCGGAGCGGGGCCAACACCGGGGAGCTGTTTTTT TRBV30 TRBD2 many TRBJ2-2
CASTGVYGHEQYF TGTGCCAGCACAGGGGTCTATGGGCACGAGCAGTACTTC TRBV7-9 . few TRBJ2-7
CASSYLASYEQYF TGTGCCAGCAGTTACCTAGCCTCCTACGAGCAGTACTTC TRBV6-2/TRBV6-3 . . TRBJ2-7
CASSTYRGTGVSYEQYF TGTGCCAGCAGTACGTACCGGGGGACAGGGGTCTCCTACGAGCAGTACTTC TRBV12-3/TRBV12-4 TRBD1 many TRBJ2-7
CASSPAWDSPIKATYNSPLHF TGTGCCAGCAGTCCCGCCTGGGACAGCCCGATTAAGGCGACCTATAATTCACCCCTCCACTTT TRBV28 TRBD1 . TRBJ1-6
CASSLRAGVSSYEQYF TGTGCCAGCTCACTGAGGGCGGGGGTCAGCTCCTACGAGCAGTACTTC TRBV18 TRBD2 . TRBJ2-7
CATSDPDRGGYTF TGTGCCACCAGTGATCCGGACAGGGGCGGCTACACCTTC TRBV24-1 TRBD1 many TRBJ1-2
CATSGTDNYGYTF TGTGCCACGAGTGGAACAGATAACTATGGCTACACCTTC TRBV24-1 . many TRBJ1-2
CSVHRQGKTQYF TGCAGCGTTCATCGACAGGGGAAGACCCAGTACTTC TRBV29-1 TRBD1 . TRBJ2-5
CAISLAGGPGETQYF TGCGCCATCAGCTTGGCGGGGGGGCCTGGAGAGACCCAGTACTTC TRBV5-1 TRBD2 once TRBJ2-5
CSANTDGYGYTF TGCAGTGCTAACACGGATGGGTATGGCTACACCTTC TRBV20-1 . many TRBJ1-2
CASSKGHRELFF TGCGCCAGCAGCAAAGGCCACCGGGAGCTGTTTTTT TRBV5-1 . few TRBJ2-2
CASSPTTLNTGELFF TGTGCCAGCAGCCCGACTACACTGAACACCGGGGAGCTGTTTTTT TRBV12-3/TRBV12-4 . . TRBJ2-2
CASSTRQVEAEAFF TGTGCCAGCAGCACTCGACAGGTTGAGGCTGAAGCTTTCTTT TRBV7-9 . few TRBJ1-1
CATRRGAPLYEQYF TGTGCCACCAGGAGGGGGGCCCCTCTCTACGAGCAGTACTTC TRBV12-3/TRBV12-4 . . TRBJ2-7
CSAPRLNTEAFF TGCAGTGCACCCCGATTGAACACTGAAGCTTTCTTT TRBV20-1 . many TRBJ1-1
CASTSTRTATIYGYTF TGTGCCAGCACTTCCACCCGGACCGCGACCATCTATGGCTACACCTTC TRBV2 . few TRBJ1-2
CASSTGPTEAFF TGCGCCAGCAGCACAGGGCCCACTGAAGCTTTCTTT TRBV10-2 . many TRBJ1-1
CAISEGQLNYGYTF TGTGCCATCAGTGAGGGACAGCTTAACTATGGCTACACCTTC TRBV10-3 . few TRBJ1-2
CASILGPGDTIYF TGTGCCAGCATCTTGGGACCGGGGGACACCATATATTTT TRBV12-3/TRBV12-4 . . TRBJ1-3
CASSQDDRGSFIYEQYF TGTGCCAGCAGCCAAGATGATCGCGGGAGTTTCATCTACGAGCAGTACTTC TRBV4-2 TRBD2 . TRBJ2-7
CSARGANSPLHF TGCAGTGCTAGAGGGGCTAATTCACCCCTCCACTTT TRBV20-1 . many TRBJ1-6